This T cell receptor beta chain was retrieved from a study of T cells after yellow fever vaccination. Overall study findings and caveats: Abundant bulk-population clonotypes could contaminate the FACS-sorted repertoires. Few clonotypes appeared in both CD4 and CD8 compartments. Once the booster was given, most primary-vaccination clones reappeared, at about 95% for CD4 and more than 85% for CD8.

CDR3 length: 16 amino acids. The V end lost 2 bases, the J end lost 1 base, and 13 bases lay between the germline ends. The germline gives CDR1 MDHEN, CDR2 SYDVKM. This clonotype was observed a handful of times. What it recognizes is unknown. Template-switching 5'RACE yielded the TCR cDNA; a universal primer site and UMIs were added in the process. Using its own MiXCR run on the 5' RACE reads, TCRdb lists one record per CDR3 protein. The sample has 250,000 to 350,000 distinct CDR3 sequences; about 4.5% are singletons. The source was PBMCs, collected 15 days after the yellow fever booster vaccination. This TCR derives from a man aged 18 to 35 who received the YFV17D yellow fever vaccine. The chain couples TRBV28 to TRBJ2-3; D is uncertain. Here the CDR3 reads CASSLGHGYRTDTQYF. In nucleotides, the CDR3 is TGTGCCAGCAGTTTAGGTCATGGGTATCGCACAGATACGCAGTATTTT. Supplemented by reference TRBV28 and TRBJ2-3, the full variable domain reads DVKVTQSSRYLVKRTGEKVFLECVQDMDHENMFWYRQDPGLGLRLIYFSYDVKMKEKGDIPEGYSVSREKKERFSLILESASTNQTSMYLCASSLGHGYRTDTQYFGPGTRLTVL.